The 5 T cell receptor beta chains reported below all come from one sample, sequenced in a study of cytomegalovirus exposure and HLA in healthy donors. The primer mix had 60 Vbeta and 13 Jbeta primers. Some clones are missing from TCRdb's copy, which holds only in-frame ones; the method was immunoSEQ multiplex PCR. The sample shows about 150,000 clones, roughly 80% of them seen only once. The specimen sequenced was PBMCs. The receptors were sampled from a male donor in good health and CMV-seronegative.

The rearrangement joins TRBV6-1 to TRBJ1-5; weak D call: TRBD1 (6 bases). Germline V gene sequence: CDR1 MNHNS, CDR2 SASEGT. Trimming removed 1 base from V and 9 bases from J, with 13 bases in between. This CDR3 is built from 14 residues. The CDR3 region has the DNA TGTGCCAGCAGTGAAGGATACAGGGCCATGCCCCAGCATTTT. Its protein is CASSEGYRAMPQHF.

This chain joins TRBV7-7 and TRBJ2-5; 9 bases match TRBD1. The J call is doubtful: the DNA matches TRBJ2-7 better. This CDR3 spans 15 amino acids. From germline, CDR1 is SSHAT and CDR2 FNYEAQ (reference sequence). The CDR3 here is CASSSGTGPSYEQYF. For the CDR3, the DNA is TGTGCCAGCAGCTCCGGGACAGGGCCCTCCTACGAGCAGTACTTC.

This chain connects TRBV28 to TRBJ1-5, with TRBD1 matching over 9 bases. The CDR3 totals 15 residues. V lost 2 bases and J lost 1; bases outside the gene matches: 0. In germline, CDR1 is MDHEN, CDR2 SYDVKM. The CDR3, as DNA: TGTGCCAGCAGTTTAGGGACAGGGAGCAATCAGCCCCAGCATTTT. Amino acid sequence: CASSLGTGSNQPQHF.

This clone was detected once. J is TRBJ2-5 and V is TRBV7-6; D might be TRBD2 (5 bases). CDR3 length: 15 amino acids. The germline V and J ends were trimmed by 3 bases and 2 bases, with 13 bases remaining between them. Germline V lookup: CDR1 SGHVS, CDR2 FNYEAQ. CDR3 region: CASSFRSGLQETQYF. The CDR3 region has the DNA TGTGCCAGCAGCTTTAGGTCCGGACTTCAAGAGACCCAGTACTTC.

The chain uses TRBV29-1 and TRBJ2-3; 7 nucleotides align to TRBD2. V lost 7 bases, J lost 0 bases, and 4 bases stayed unmatched. The CDR3 spans 13 residues. Germline lookup yields CDR1 SQVTM and CDR2 ANQGSEA. For the CDR3, the DNA is TGCAGCGCCTCGACTAGCAGCACAGATACGCAGTATTTT. Amino acids: CSASTSSTDTQYF.